This record concerns one TCR beta chain sequence. The antigen remains unidentified. This entry comes from a study of immune evolution from preneoplasia to lung adenocarcinoma. Findings and caveats of the study: Later-stage lesions seemingly showed higher T cell density and diversity than normal lung. Normal lung had the highest top T cell clone frequencies.

Sequencing was performed with immunoSEQ multiplex PCR; in TCRdb, only in-frame clones are kept and a portion is missing. The repertoire holds some 6,100 clones, with around 78% as singletons. CDR3 length: 13 amino acids. Deletions cut 3 bases from V and 1 base from J, with 7 bases between. The germline V gene has CDR1 GTSNPN and CDR2 SVGIG (reference sequence). The clonotype comes from an older donor with lung adenocarcinoma. This chain uses TRBV30 with TRBJ2-1, with D uncertain. Sequencing used FFPE lung adenocarcinoma in situ tissue. CDR3 loop: CAWRTQSYNEQFF. Here the CDR3 DNA reads TGTGCCTGGAGAACCCAGTCCTACAATGAGCAGTTCTTC.